The 10 T cell receptor beta chains reported below all come from one sample, sequenced in a study of T cell responses to AZD1222 COVID-19 vaccine. Data came from immunoSEQ multiplex PCR; TCRdb stores just in-frame clones and leaves some out. The sample has under 200,000 clones; roughly nine tenths are singletons. The sequencing used peripheral blood, collected on day 0 of AZD1222 vaccination. These receptors were taken from an adult in good health.

In this sample, this clone turned up many times. This sequence joins TRBV10-3 and TRBJ2-2, with D possibly TRBD1 on 5 matching bases. The V and J ends lost 6 bases and 1 base respectively, with 9 bases between them. Germline assignment: CDR1 ENHRY and CDR2 SYGVKD. The CDR3 consists of 14 residues. CDR3 coding DNA: TGTGCCATCAGGCGCAGGGAGAACACCGGGGAGCTGTTTTTT. Its translation is CAIRRRENTGELFF.

The chain carries TRBV5-4 and TRBJ2-7; 12 nucleotides line up with TRBD2. The V gene end was trimmed by 0 bases and the J gene end by 4 bases; junction bases not matched to a gene: 8. Germline V gene data show CDR1 as SGHNT and CDR2 as YYREEE (reference sequence). This CDR3 contains 17 residues. CDR3 in amino acids: CASSLAPSGGALYEQYF. The CDR3 DNA reads as TGTGCCAGCAGCTTGGCCCCTAGCGGGGGGGCCTTATACGAGCAGTACTTC.

The gene calls are TRBV28 and TRBJ1-5; weak D call: TRBD1 (5 bases). In germline, CDR1 is MDHEN, CDR2 SYDVKM. The CDR3 is 14 amino acids. The V end lost 6 bases, the J end lost 5 bases, and 14 bases lay between the germline ends. The chain's CDR3 is CASSPDTSHQPQHF. Written as DNA, the CDR3 is TGTGCCAGCAGCCCGGACACCAGTCATCAGCCCCAGCATTTT.

As concerns this clone: The junction shows a germline mismatch at one end, possibly a read error. CDR3 nucleotide sequence: TGTGCTAGCAGTCCGGGACTAGCAAACTCTGGAAACACCATATATTTT. Translated, it gives CASSPGLANSGNTIYF. The chain links TRBV7-7 to TRBJ1-3; a possible D gene is TRBD1 (5 bases). Germline CDR1 SSHAT, CDR2 FNYEAQ (reference sequence). The length of the CDR3 is 16 residues.

This sequence joins TRBV28 and TRBJ2-7; D is undetermined. Germline V gives CDR1 MDHEN, CDR2 SYDVKM. V lost 4 bases to trimming and J lost 2 bases, with 9 bases between them. This CDR3 comprises 13 residues. The CDR3 reads CASSSEGPYEQYF. The CDR3 DNA sequence: TGTGCCAGCAGTTCGGAAGGCCCCTACGAGCAGTACTTC.

The V gene is TRBV3-1 (or the pseudogene TRBV3-2), the J gene TRBJ2-7, with D possibly being TRBD2 (6 bases). This CDR3 is 16 amino acids long. Germline loops: CDR1 LGHDT, CDR2 YNNKEL (reference sequence). The V end lost 2 bases, the J end lost 7 bases, and 21 bases lay between the germline ends. CDR3 nucleotide sequence: TGTGCCAGCAGCCAATTGTCCGGAGCCTTAGGGAGGGAGCAGTACTTC. Protein: CASSQLSGALGREQYF.

The rearrangement uses TRBV29-1 and TRBJ1-1, with TRBD1 identical over 7 bases. CDR1 SQVTM and CDR2 ANQGSEA come from the germline V gene. J gave up 4 bases and V 7 bases, and 3 bases lay outside the gene matches. CDR3 length: 11 amino acids. The CDR3 protein is CSARGSTEAFF. CDR3 bases: TGCAGCGCCAGGGGGAGCACTGAAGCTTTCTTT. Complete variable domain (other parts from reference TRBV29-1 and TRBJ1-1): SAVISQKPSRDICQRGTSLTIQCQVDSQVTMMFWYRQQPGQSLTLIATANQGSEATYESGFVIDKFPISRPNLTFSTLTVSNMSPEDSSIYLCSARGSTEAFFGQGTRLTVV.

The chain employs TRBV11-2 and TRBJ1-1; D ambiguous. Deletions cut 10 bases from V and 1 base from J, with 13 bases between. Per the germline V gene, CDR1 is SGHAT and CDR2 is FQNNGV. The CDR3 runs to 13 residues. The CDR3 here is CATARGENTEAFF. The CDR3 coding sequence is TGTGCCACAGCCCGTGGAGAGAACACTGAAGCTTTCTTT.

This clone was seen just once. This sequence joins TRBV9 and TRBJ2-1; 9 positions agree with TRBD2. Germline V lookup: CDR1 SGDLS, CDR2 YYNGEE. This CDR3 is 15 amino acids long. V lost 3 bases, J lost 2 bases, and 3 bases stayed unmatched. The DNA of the CDR3 is TGTGCCAGCAGCGAGAAGCGGGGGGCCTACAATGAGCAGTTCTTC. Residues: CASSEKRGAYNEQFF. Full variable domain (outside the CDR3, taken from reference TRBV9 and TRBJ2-1): DSGVTQTPKHLITATGQRVTLRCSPRSGDLSVYWYQQSLDQGLQFLIQYYNGEERAKGNILERFSAQQFPDLHSELNLSSLELGDSALYFCASSEKRGAYNEQFFGPGTRLTVL.

V usage is TRBV7-2 and J usage is TRBJ2-7, with 13 bases aligning to TRBD2. The CDR3 length is 16 residues. The V gene end was trimmed by 5 bases and the J gene end by 2 bases; junction bases not matched to a gene: 6. Germline CDR1 and CDR2: SGHTA and FQGNSA. The CDR3 protein is CASSNGLAGEPYEQYF. CDR3 DNA sequence: TGTGCCAGCAGCAACGGACTAGCGGGGGAACCCTACGAGCAGTACTTC.